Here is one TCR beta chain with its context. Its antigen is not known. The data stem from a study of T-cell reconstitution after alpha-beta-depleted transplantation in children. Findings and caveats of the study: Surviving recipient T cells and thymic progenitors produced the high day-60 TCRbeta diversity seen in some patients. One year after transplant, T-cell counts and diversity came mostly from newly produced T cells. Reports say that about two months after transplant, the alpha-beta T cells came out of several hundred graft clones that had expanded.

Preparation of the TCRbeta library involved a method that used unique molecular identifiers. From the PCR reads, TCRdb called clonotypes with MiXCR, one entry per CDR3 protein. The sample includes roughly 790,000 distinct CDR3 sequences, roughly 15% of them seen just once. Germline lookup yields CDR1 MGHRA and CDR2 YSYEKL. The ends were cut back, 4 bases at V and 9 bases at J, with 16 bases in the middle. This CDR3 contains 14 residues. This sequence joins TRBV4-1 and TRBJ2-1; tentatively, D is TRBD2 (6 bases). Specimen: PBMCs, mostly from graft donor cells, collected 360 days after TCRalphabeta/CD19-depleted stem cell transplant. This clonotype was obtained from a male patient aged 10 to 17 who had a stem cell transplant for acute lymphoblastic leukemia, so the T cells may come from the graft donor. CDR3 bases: TGCGCCAGCAGCCCGACTAGAATCATCCGTGAGCAGTTCTTC. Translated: CASSPTRIIREQFF.